These 23 T cell receptor beta chains share one sample of origin, sequenced in a study of blood T cells in healthy people across ages. For the second PCR, which ran for 7 to 11 cycles, a sample-barcoded 5' primer and a J-beta primer mix were used. Each CDR3 protein gets one entry after TCRdb re-called the 5' RACE reads with MiXCR. The sample holds roughly 560,000 distinct CDR3 sequences, less than 25% seen once. The same sample was also studied in work on T cells of mothers and their children.

Sequenced material: blood. The receptor source for this set is a boy younger than 18 in good health.

This clonotype was seen a handful of times. The CDR3 DNA follows: TGTGCCAGTAGTACCGGGGACAGGTTCACCCCCAATGAGCAGTTCTTC. It specifies CASSTGDRFTPNEQFF. The chain is built from TRBV19 and TRBJ2-5, with 8 bases lining up with TRBD1. The DNA end lines up better with TRBJ2-1; the J call may be wrong. CDR1 and CDR2 from the germline V gene are LNHDA and SQIVND (reference sequence). This CDR3 has 16 amino acids.

The chain couples TRBV20-1 to TRBJ1-5, with 7 bases that match TRBD1. This CDR3 comprises 14 residues. Germline CDR1 and CDR2: DFQATT and SNEGSKA (reference sequence). With V trimmed by 5 bases and J by 4 bases, 8 bases remained unmatched. The CDR3 DNA follows: TGCAGTGCTGGGCGGGACAGCCCAAATCAGCCCCAGCATTTT. Its protein product is CSAGRDSPNQPQHF.

The V and J genes are TRBV27 and TRBJ2-2; 10 bases are a match to TRBD2. Germline values: CDR1 MNHEY, CDR2 SMNVEV (reference sequence). V was pared by 9 bases and J by 2 bases, with 12 bases of the junction left unmatched. The CDR3 length is 17 residues. The CDR3 coding sequence is TGTGCCAGGAAGATTTCCGGACTAGCGGTTAACACCGGGGAGCTGTTTTTT. Its protein is CARKISGLAVNTGELFF.

The chain recombines TRBV29-1 with TRBJ2-7; possible D gene TRBD2, 6 bases. CDR1 and CDR2 (germline): SQVTM, ANQGSEA. V lost 0 bases and J 5 bases, leaving 8 bases between the germline ends. The CDR3 is 12 residues long. The CDR3, as DNA: TGCAGCGTTGAAGAGACTAGACACGAGCAGTACTTC. It yields the protein CSVEETRHEQYF.

This clonotype was recorded a few times. The V gene is TRBV4-2, the J gene TRBJ1-1; possibly TRBD1 for D (6 bases). Deletions cut 4 bases from V and 6 bases from J, with 9 bases between. The CDR3 is 12 amino acids. CDR1 and CDR2 from the germline V gene are LGHNA and YNFKEQ. This CDR3 reads CASSPGQPEAFF. CDR3 sequence (DNA): TGTGCCAGCAGCCCCGGACAGCCTGAAGCTTTCTTT.

The CDR3 DNA reads as TGTGCCAGCAGTTTATGGGGACTTTTAAGGGCTGAAGCTTTCTTT. Translation: CASSLWGLLRAEAFF. The chain employs TRBV28 and TRBJ1-1, with TRBD1 as a possible D gene (5 bases). The CDR3 totals 15 residues. Germline V CDR1 and CDR2: MDHEN, SYDVKM. Trimming left V 0 bases short and J 6 bases short, with 14 bases between.

Only a few counts were recorded for this clonotype. V gene TRBV6-2 or TRBV6-3 combines with J gene TRBJ1-5; D is uncertain. V gave up 0 bases and J gave up 1 base, with 10 bases separating them. The V gene's germline CDR1 is MNHEY and CDR2 SVGEGT. The CDR3 has 16 residues. CDR3 bases: TGTGCCAGCAGTTACTCGGGGTCTGGGAGCAATCAGCCCCAGCATTTT. Translation: CASSYSGSGSNQPQHF.

This clonotype was observed a few times. V gene TRBV10-3 combines with J gene TRBJ2-5; D gene unclear. This CDR3 is 13 amino acids long. Germline V gene lookup returns CDR1 ENHRY and CDR2 SYGVKD. V was pared by 0 bases and J by 7 bases, with 9 bases between. CDR3 region: CAISESTVRTQYF. The CDR3 coding sequence is TGTGCCATCAGTGAGTCCACCGTCCGGACCCAGTACTTC.

There are many counts of this clonotype. The rearrangement joins TRBV29-1 to TRBJ2-1; unclear D gene. The germline CDR1 and CDR2 sequences are SQVTM and ANQGSEA. The CDR3 runs 15 residues. V was pared by 0 bases and J by 0 bases, with 9 bases between. CDR3 loop: CSVEDPGSSYNEQFF. CDR3 coding DNA: TGCAGCGTTGAAGATCCCGGTAGCTCCTACAATGAGCAGTTCTTC.

This chain joins TRBV14 and TRBJ2-7; 7 nucleotides agree with TRBD1. V shed 4 bases, J shed 1 base, and the junction held 4 bases outside the gene matches. This CDR3 is 14 amino acids long. Per germline, CDR1 SGHDN and CDR2 FVKESK. DNA of the CDR3: TGTGCCAGCAGCCCGACAGGGAAATCCTACGAGCAGTACTTC. As protein: CASSPTGKSYEQYF.

V and J are TRBV12-5 and TRBJ1-5; no clear D. In germline, CDR1 is LGHNT, CDR2 FRNRAP. CDR3 length: 13 residues. V was cut by 1 base and J by 5 bases, with 6 bases left in between. The CDR3 here is CASGLAVHQPQHF. CDR3 nucleotide sequence: TGTGCTAGTGGTTTGGCCGTCCATCAGCCCCAGCATTTT.

This clonotype was seen repeatedly, ten times or more. The chain is built from TRBV6-5 and TRBJ2-7; D gene uncertain. V was pared by 0 bases and J by 1 base, with 7 bases between. Germline lookup yields CDR1 MNHEY and CDR2 SVGAGI. This CDR3 has 14 amino acids. The DNA for the CDR3 is TGTGCCAGCAGTTACTCCTGGATGTCCTACGAGCAGTACTTC. Protein sequence: CASSYSWMSYEQYF.

This clonotype was observed a handful of times. V gene TRBV7-9 combines with J gene TRBJ2-1; 7 bases align to TRBD1. The CDR3 covers 18 residues. Losses at the gene ends were 1 base for V and 6 bases for J; bases not matched to a gene: 15. Germline values: CDR1 SEHNR, CDR2 FQNEAQ (reference sequence). The CDR3 spells CASSLVVLVRGLGNEQFF. In nucleotides, the CDR3 is TGTGCCAGCAGCTTAGTGGTCCTCGTTAGGGGGCTGGGCAATGAGCAGTTCTTC. Supplemented by reference TRBV7-9 and TRBJ2-1, the full variable domain reads DTGVSQNPRHKITKRGQNVTFRCDPISEHNRLYWYRQTLGQGPEFLTYFQNEAQLEKSRLLSDRFSAERPKGSFSTLEIQRTEQGDSAMYLCASSLVVLVRGLGNEQFFGPGTRLTVL.

This clonotype was detected only a few times. The chain joins TRBV11-1 to TRBJ2-2; D is undetermined. The CDR3 is 15 amino acids. The germline gives CDR1 SGHAT, CDR2 FQDESV (reference sequence). V shed 2 bases and J shed 0 bases, with 7 bases lying between them. In nucleotides, the CDR3 is TGTGCCAGCAGCTTAAGTATCGCGAACACCGGGGAGCTGTTTTTT. This sequence encodes CASSLSIANTGELFF.

There are a few counts of this clonotype. The chain has TRBV7-9 and TRBJ1-2; no reliable D call. The CDR3 consists of 16 residues. Germline V CDR1 and CDR2: SEHNR, FQNEAQ (reference sequence). Trimming cost V 4 bases and J 2 bases, with 17 bases left between them. The CDR3 DNA follows: TGTGCCAGCAGCTCCCCTAAAACACACCTCAACTATGGCTACACCTTC. Amino acid sequence: CASSSPKTHLNYGYTF. The full variable domain, rest sourced from reference TRBV7-9 and TRBJ1-2, is DTGVSQNPRHKITKRGQNVTFRCDPISEHNRLYWYRQTLGQGPEFLTYFQNEAQLEKSRLLSDRFSAERPKGSFSTLEIQRTEQGDSAMYLCASSSPKTHLNYGYTFGSGTRLTVV.

The V call is TRBV2, the J call TRBJ2-2, with TRBD2 matching over 10 bases. With 4 bases clipped from V and 4 bases from J, the junction kept 0 bases outside the gene matches. Germline-derived CDR1 and CDR2 are SNHLY and FYNNEI. The CDR3 extends over 14 amino acids. Here the CDR3 DNA reads TGTGCCAGCAGTGTAGCGGGGGGCACCGGGGAGCTGTTTTTT. Translation: CASSVAGGTGELFF.

The rearrangement uses TRBV28 and TRBJ1-2, with 7 bases matching TRBD1. Germline assignment: CDR1 MDHEN and CDR2 SYDVKM. The CDR3 totals 14 residues. Unmatched junction bases numbered 12, after V lost 6 bases and J lost 8 bases. CDR3 protein: CASRVFRGARGYTF. The CDR3 nucleotides read TGTGCCAGCAGAGTCTTCAGGGGGGCTCGGGGCTACACCTTC.

The chain uses TRBV20-1 and TRBJ2-7, with D uncertain. The CDR3 spans 14 residues. The V end lost 5 bases, the J end lost 4 bases, and 18 bases lay between the germline ends. Per germline, CDR1 DFQATT and CDR2 SNEGSKA (reference sequence). CDR3 in amino acids: CSARGLTVDYEQYF. In nucleotides, the CDR3 is TGCAGTGCTCGTGGGTTGACGGTTGATTACGAGCAGTACTTC.

The V call is TRBV6-5, the J call TRBJ2-2; 7 bases agree with TRBD1. Trimming cost V 6 bases and J 1 base; bases outside gene matches: 5. Per germline, CDR1 MNHEY and CDR2 SVGAGI. This CDR3 has 15 residues. This CDR3 reads CASSPDRVNTGELFF. The CDR3 bases are TGTGCCAGCAGCCCCGACAGGGTGAACACCGGGGAGCTGTTTTTT.

The gene calls are TRBV5-1 and TRBJ2-1; 7 nucleotides align to TRBD1. The CDR3 consists of 16 residues. V trimming: 0 bases; J trimming: 3 bases; junction bases outside the gene matches: 6. Germline V gene lookup returns CDR1 SGHRS and CDR2 YFSETQ. The CDR3 region is CASSLATGYSYNEQFF. The CDR3, as DNA: TGCGCCAGCAGCTTGGCGACAGGGTATAGCTACAATGAGCAGTTCTTC.

This clonotype appeared a few times. The chain is built from TRBV5-1 and TRBJ2-1; TRBD2 matches 13 bases. The V gene's germline CDR1 is SGHRS and CDR2 YFSETQ. V was pared by 4 bases and J by 8 bases, with 9 bases of the junction left unmatched. The CDR3 consists of 16 residues. The CDR3: CASSTLAGGPGHEQFF. The CDR3 nucleotides are TGCGCCAGCAGCACACTAGCGGGAGGGCCGGGGCATGAGCAGTTCTTC.

There are a few counts of this clonotype. The V gene is TRBV30, the J gene TRBJ1-2; D unresolved. V lost 0 bases, J lost 0 bases, and 2 bases lay in between. Germline V gene sequence: CDR1 GTSNPN, CDR2 SVGIG (reference sequence). The CDR3 spans 12 residues. CDR3 coding DNA: TGTGCCTGGAGTGTATCTAACTATGGCTACACCTTC. The encoded protein is CAWSVSNYGYTF.

This chain links TRBV3-1 with TRBJ1-5, with TRBD1 as a possible D gene (5 bases). Germline V gene data show CDR1 as LGHDT and CDR2 as YNNKEL (reference sequence). The CDR3 covers 14 residues. Trimming took off 0 bases at V and 5 bases at J, with 8 bases between the two ends. The DNA of the CDR3 is TGTGCCAGCAGCCAAGACAGGGACGATCAGCCCCAGCATTTT. Residues: CASSQDRDDQPQHF.